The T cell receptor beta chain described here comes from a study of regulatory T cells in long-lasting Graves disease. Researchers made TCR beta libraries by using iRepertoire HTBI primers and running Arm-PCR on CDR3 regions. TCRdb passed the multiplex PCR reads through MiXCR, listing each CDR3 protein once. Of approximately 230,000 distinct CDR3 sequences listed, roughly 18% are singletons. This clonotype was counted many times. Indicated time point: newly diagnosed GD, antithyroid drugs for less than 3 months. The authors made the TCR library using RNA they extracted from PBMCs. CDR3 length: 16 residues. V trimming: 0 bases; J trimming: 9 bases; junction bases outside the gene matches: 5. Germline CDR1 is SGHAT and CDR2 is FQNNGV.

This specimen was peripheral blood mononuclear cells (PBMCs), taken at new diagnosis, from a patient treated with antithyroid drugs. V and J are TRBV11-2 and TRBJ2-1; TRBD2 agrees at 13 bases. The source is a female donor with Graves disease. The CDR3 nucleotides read TGTGCCAGCAGCTTAGATGGACTAGCGGGAGTGGTTGAGCAGTTCTTC. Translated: CASSLDGLAGVVEQFF.